Sequencing of this TCR beta chain was carried out in a study of molecular identifiers for immune sequencing clone quantification. Isolation of naive CD8 T cells was achieved by sorting on a CD8+CD4-CCR7+CD45RA+ phenotype. Of note for this clonotype: Its antigen is unidentified.

Study results and caveats: Clones carrying above 20 RNA copies accounted for over 98% of effector molecules, under 1% in naive cells.

TCRdb fed the PCR reads into MiXCR, producing one record per CDR3 protein. The sample has under 600,000 distinct CDR3 sequences; around 23% are singletons. V was shortened by 3 bases and J by 1 base, with 16 bases between the two germline ends. The CDR3 is 17 residues long. Per germline, CDR1 LNHDA and CDR2 SQIVND (reference sequence). The rearrangement links TRBV19 to TRBJ1-3; D may be TRBD1 (6 bases). What was sequenced was naive CD8+ T cells from blood, with Jurkat cell RNA spiked in. Subset reported: FACS-sorted CD8+CD4-CCR7+CD45RA+ naive T cells. This sequence was found in a human donor in good health. Some libraries in this study had Jurkat cell RNA spiked in. In DNA, the CDR3 is TGTGCCAGTAGTATGGGTTACAGGGACGCATCTGGAAACACCATATATTTT. The encoded protein is CASSMGYRDASGNTIYF.